Each of the 13 T cell receptor beta chains below was sequenced from the same sample in a study of cytomegalovirus exposure and HLA in healthy donors. The PCR was carried out with 60 Vbeta primers and 13 Jbeta primers. The repertoire was sequenced with immunoSEQ multiplex PCR; TCRdb's copy has only in-frame clones and lacks some. The sample consists of some 140,000 clones, about 61% of them appearing once. The specimen sequenced was PBMCs. These receptors originate from a woman aged 40 to 50 in good health and CMV-seronegative.

The gene calls are TRBV28 and TRBJ2-3, with 7 bases that match TRBD2. Trimming took 6 bases from V and 3 from J; bases not matched to a gene: 12. CDR3 length: 16 residues. In germline, CDR1 is MDHEN, CDR2 SYDVKM. The DNA of the CDR3 is TGTGCCAGCAGACTCTTGAGCGGGAACCCGACAGATACGCAGTATTTT. Translating gives CASRLLSGNPTDTQYF.

This chain links TRBV4-2 with TRBJ1-2, with a weak D call TRBD1 (5 bases). V lost 0 bases, J lost 6 bases, and 17 bases lay in between. CDR1 is LGHNA, CDR2 YNFKEQ, per germline. CDR3 size: 16 residues. The CDR3: CASSQDRAPHANGYTF. CDR3 in DNA: TGTGCCAGCAGCCAAGACAGGGCTCCCCATGCCAATGGCTACACCTTC.

The table lists this clone with a count of one. The chain couples TRBV2 to TRBJ2-1; no clear D. This CDR3 has 11 residues. Germline CDR1 SNHLY, CDR2 FYNNEI. V was trimmed by 7 bases and J by 9 bases, leaving 10 bases between them. The DNA of the CDR3 is TGTGCCAGCACCCTCGGTCCTGAGCAGTTCTTC. Encoded protein: CASTLGPEQFF.

The rearrangement links TRBV6-5 to TRBJ2-4; 8 nucleotides match TRBD2. Germline V lookup: CDR1 MNHEY, CDR2 SVGAGI. The CDR3 length is 16 residues. V shed 0 bases, J shed 1 base, and the junction held 2 bases outside the gene matches. The chain's CDR3 is CASSYSASGAKNIQYF. The CDR3 nucleotides read TGTGCCAGCAGTTACTCAGCTAGCGGGGCCAAAAACATTCAGTACTTC.

This chain connects TRBV19 to TRBJ1-2; TRBD1 might be the D (5 bases). The germline CDR1 and CDR2 sequences are LNHDA and SQIVND (reference sequence). The V and J ends lost 7 bases and 5 bases respectively, with 11 bases between them. The length of the CDR3 is 12 residues. The CDR3 nucleotides read TGTGCCAGTATGGCAGGGTTGTATGGCTACACCTTC. This translates into CASMAGLYGYTF.

This clone turned up a few times. V usage is TRBV4-2 and J usage is TRBJ2-1, with D possibly TRBD1 on 6 matching bases. Germline V CDR1 and CDR2: LGHNA, YNFKEQ. V lost 1 base and J 2 bases, leaving 15 bases between the germline ends. This CDR3 comprises 17 residues. The CDR3 bases are TGTGCCAGCAGCCAAGCCCACGGGACACCCGCCTACAATGAGCAGTTCTTC. This gives the protein CASSQAHGTPAYNEQFF.

Comments on this clone: Likely a read error: the CDR3 ends without its conserved phenylalanine or tryptophan. No DNA is shown, since the ends of the CDR3 on it are uncertain; the CDR3 is the one TCRdb lists. The V call is TRBV2, the J call TRBJ1-4; the table names TRBD1, a call not compared with the DNA. The CDR3 is 12 residues long, ends included. The germline gives CDR1 SNHLY, CDR2 FYNNEI. The CDR3: CASSEGRVSVWS.

The chain is built from TRBV5-1 and TRBJ2-1; TRBD1 aligns across 11 bases. J lost 4 bases, V lost 3 bases, and 6 bases had no gene match. Germline V gives CDR1 SGHRS, CDR2 YFSETQ. CDR3 length equals 16 residues. DNA of the CDR3: TGCGCCAGCAGCTCCCCCCGGGACAGGGGGTACAATGAGCAGTTCTTC. Amino acid sequence: CASSSPRDRGYNEQFF. Full variable domain (remainder filled in from reference TRBV5-1 and TRBJ2-1): KAGVTQTPRYLIKTRGQQVTLSCSPISGHRSVSWYQQTPGQGLQFLFEYFSETQRNKGNFPGRFSGRQFSNSRSEMNVSTLELGDSALYLCASSSPRDRGYNEQFFGPGTRLTVL.

The chain carries TRBV5-1 and TRBJ2-5; D might be TRBD2 (6 bases). CDR1 is SGHRS, CDR2 YFSETQ, per germline. The CDR3 length is 15 residues. With 2 bases removed from V and 1 base from J, the gap between germline ends came to 12 bases. The CDR3: CASSFGGRGQETQYF. As DNA, the CDR3 is TGCGCCAGCAGCTTTGGAGGGAGAGGCCAAGAGACCCAGTACTTC.

This clone was seen only a few times. The V and J genes are TRBV14 and TRBJ1-2; D remains ambiguous. Germline CDR1 and CDR2: SGHDN and FVKESK. Trimming removed 1 base from V and 4 bases from J, with 10 bases in between. This CDR3 has 14 amino acids. CDR3 coding DNA: TGTGCCAGCAGCCAAGGTTCTAGTGGCTATGGCTACACCTTC. It encodes CASSQGSSGYGYTF. Supplemented by reference TRBV14 and TRBJ1-2, the full variable domain reads EAGVTQFPSHSVIEKGQTVTLRCDPISGHDNLYWYRRVMGKEIKFLLHFVKESKQDESGMPNNRFLAERTGGTYSTLKVQPAELEDSGVYFCASSQGSSGYGYTFGSGTRLTVV.

This sequence joins TRBV28 and TRBJ1-1, with D unresolved. In germline, CDR1 is MDHEN, CDR2 SYDVKM. The CDR3 has 14 amino acids. V gave up 6 bases and J gave up 5 bases, with 16 bases separating them. This CDR3 reads CASRYRGGRTEAFF. CDR3 coding DNA: TGTGCCAGCAGGTACCGGGGTGGACGAACTGAAGCTTTCTTT.

The genes are TRBV19 and TRBJ2-7; TRBD2 matches 12 bases. The CDR3 length is 16 residues. Germline CDR1 LNHDA, CDR2 SQIVND (reference sequence). V shed 5 bases and J 5 bases; nucleotides not matched to a gene: 10. CDR3: CASSPTSSGGANEQYF. The CDR3 DNA reads as TGTGCCAGTAGTCCCACCTCTAGCGGGGGGGCGAACGAGCAGTACTTC. Full variable domain (missing parts from reference TRBV19 and TRBJ2-7): DGGITQSPKYLFRKEGQNVTLSCEQNLNHDAMYWYRQDPGQGLRLIYYSQIVNDFQKGDIAEGYSVSREKKESFPLTVTSAQKNPTAFYLCASSPTSSGGANEQYFGPGTRLTVT.

The chain joins TRBV5-4 to TRBJ1-5; D uncertain. The germline V gene has CDR1 SGHNT and CDR2 YYREEE (reference sequence). The CDR3 runs to 12 residues. Trimming removed 4 bases from V and 4 bases from J, with 6 bases in between. In DNA, the CDR3 is TGTGCCAGCAGCGAGGGTAATCAGCCCCAGCATTTT. Its protein is CASSEGNQPQHF. Drawing the rest from reference TRBV5-4 and TRBJ1-5, the complete variable domain is ETGVTQSPTHLIKTRGQQVTLRCSSQSGHNTVSWYQQALGQGPQFIFQYYREEENGRGNFPPRFSGLQFPNYSSELNVNALELDDSALYLCASSEGNQPQHFGDGTRLSIL.